The T cell receptor beta chain under discussion was sequenced for a study of spatial heterogeneity in lung cancer. Trimming pared 7 bases from V and 0 bases from J, leaving 12 bases between. The CDR3 extends over 14 amino acids. Time point defined: sample taken at primary tumor resection. Study findings and constraints: How many expanded intratumoral alpha and beta TCRs were present tracked the tumor mutation count, which was a count of nonsynonymous mutations.

TCRdb processed the 5' RACE reads anew with MiXCR; each CDR3 protein has one entry. The data contain 7,300 or so distinct CDR3 sequences, 14% of them seen just once; the ten biggest clones take up 9%. By frequency in the sample, this clonotype is medium-sized. The antigen remains undetermined. In a library made to pick up alpha chains, this beta chain is a stray read with a size that means little. The chain links TRBV12-3 or TRBV12-4 to TRBJ1-1; D not resolved. The sequence derives from a female donor with early-stage non-small cell lung cancer. Material: lung tumor tissue, obtained at surgery. The CDR3 region is CASTTVGMNTEAFF. In DNA form, the CDR3 reads TGTGCCAGCACCACGGTCGGTATGAACACTGAAGCTTTCTTT.